The sequence of this T cell receptor beta chain was determined in a study of blood T cell repertoires in COVID-19. For the study at large: Nucleic acid was either cDNA or gDNA, and it came from T cells, B-cell-depleted T cells, or PBMCs.

As handled by the study authors: Amplification from reference gene primers served as the basis for estimated nucleated cell counts. Assay used: immunoSEQ multiplex PCR; TCRdb lists only in-frame clones, some missing. D and trimming come from the DNA, and the V and J calls and clone size come from that table. The repertoire holds approximately 140,000 clones, with over 80% as singletons. CDR3 size: 14 residues. Per germline, CDR1 LGHDT and CDR2 YNNKEL (reference sequence). Trimming cost V 1 base and J 6 bases, with 12 bases left between them. The TCR originated in a man aged 80 or over with acute or convalescent COVID-19. The chain couples TRBV3-1 (or the pseudogene TRBV3-2) to TRBJ1-2; tentatively, D is TRBD1 (5 bases). Sequences were obtained from peripheral blood. CDR3 bases: TGTGCCAGCAGCCAAGCCGGAAGGGGCGATGGCTACACCTTC. The encoded protein is CASSQAGRGDGYTF.